This T cell receptor beta chain was retrieved from a study of cytomegalovirus exposure and HLA in healthy donors. Germline V CDR1 and CDR2: SEHNR, FQNEAQ (reference sequence). This CDR3 contains 13 residues. Trimming cost V 4 bases and J 5 bases; bases outside gene matches: 2. PCR amplification relied on 60 Vbeta primers (plus 13 Jbeta primers). Profiled with immunoSEQ multiplex PCR; TCRdb holds only in-frame clones, not every one. Among 97,000 or so clones listed, less than 10% were seen once. In regard to this clone: What it recognizes is unknown.

Study-wide results and caveats: Previously analyzed data showed that most TCR beta V segments were productive at a frequency of about 87% or about 30%.

Sequenced sample: PBMCs. The chain joins TRBV7-9 to TRBJ1-2, with TRBD1 identical over 9 bases. The sequence was obtained from a man in his fifties in good health and CMV-seropositive. CDR3 in DNA: TGTGCCAGCAGCTCGGGACAGGGTTATGGCTACACCTTC. Its protein product is CASSSGQGYGYTF. Looking up the rest from reference TRBV7-9 and TRBJ1-2 gives the full variable domain: DTGVSQNPRHKITKRGQNVTFRCDPISEHNRLYWYRQTLGQGPEFLTYFQNEAQLEKSRLLSDRFSAERPKGSFSTLEIQRTEQGDSAMYLCASSSGQGYGYTFGSGTRLTVV.